This T cell receptor (beta chain) was sequenced during a study of shared clonotypes between healthy human individuals. Turning to the study itself: Used for every donor were three CD4 naive, three CD4 memory, two CD8 naive and one CD8 memory plate.

The CDR3 runs 16 residues. Germline trimming cut 5 bases from V and 6 bases from J; bases unmatched to any gene: 7. The germline V gene encodes CDR1 SGHTA and CDR2 FQGNSA. Clones were read by immunoSEQ multiplex PCR, and TCRdb kept only the in-frame ones, dropping some. The data hold 2 million to 3 million clones, with over 85% observed a single time. CD4+ cells were split into CD45RA+ naive and CD45RA-negative memory subsets. The chain is built from TRBV7-2 and TRBJ2-1; 13 nucleotides line up with TRBD2. The TCR originated in a man between 18 and 35 years old in good health. Some clones in this sample may be carry-over from other donors' samples. The source material was naive CD4+ T cells from PBMCs. Described subset: CD45RA+ positively selected. This chain's CDR3 is CASSRTSGRSRNEQFF. The CDR3 bases are TGTGCCAGCAGCCGGACTAGCGGGAGATCTCGCAATGAGCAGTTCTTC.